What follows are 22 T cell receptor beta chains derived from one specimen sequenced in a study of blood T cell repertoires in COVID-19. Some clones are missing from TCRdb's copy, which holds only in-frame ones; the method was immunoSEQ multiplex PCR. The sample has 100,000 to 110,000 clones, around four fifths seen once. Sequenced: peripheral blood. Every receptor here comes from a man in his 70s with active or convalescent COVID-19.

Written as DNA, the CDR3 is TGCAGCGTTGAGGGGACAGGGGCCTACGAGCAGTACTTC. The encoded protein is CSVEGTGAYEQYF. J is TRBJ2-7 and V is TRBV29-1; 10 bases fit TRBD1. The CDR3 is made up of 13 amino acids. V shed 3 bases, J shed 2 bases, and the junction held 1 base outside the gene matches. Germline CDR1 reads SQVTM; CDR2 reads ANQGSEA.

The CDR3 region has the DNA TGTGCCAGTAACCCACGGGGTCAACCCAATCAGCCCCAGCATTTT. It yields the protein CASNPRGQPNQPQHF. The J gene is TRBJ1-5, the V gene TRBV19; D remains ambiguous. CDR3 size: 15 residues. Germline assignment: CDR1 LNHDA and CDR2 SQIVND (reference sequence). Trimming removed 7 bases from V and 3 bases from J, with 16 bases in between.

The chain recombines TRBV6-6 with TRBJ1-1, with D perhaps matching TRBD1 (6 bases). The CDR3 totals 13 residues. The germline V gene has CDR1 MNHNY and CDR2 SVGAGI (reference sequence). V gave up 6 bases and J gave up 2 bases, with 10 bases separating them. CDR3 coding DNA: TGTGCCAGCAGCTTGGACAGAAACACTGAAGCTTTCTTT. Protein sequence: CASSLDRNTEAFF.

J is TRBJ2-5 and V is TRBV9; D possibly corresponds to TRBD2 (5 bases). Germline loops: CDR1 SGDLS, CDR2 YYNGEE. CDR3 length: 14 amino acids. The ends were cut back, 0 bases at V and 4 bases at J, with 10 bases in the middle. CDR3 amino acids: CASSVEDLAETQYF. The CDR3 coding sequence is TGTGCCAGCAGCGTAGAGGACCTAGCAGAGACCCAGTACTTC.

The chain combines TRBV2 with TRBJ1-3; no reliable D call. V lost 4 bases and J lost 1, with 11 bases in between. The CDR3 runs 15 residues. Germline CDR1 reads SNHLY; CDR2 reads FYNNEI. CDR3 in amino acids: CASSVLAVSGNTIYF. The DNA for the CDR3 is TGTGCCAGCAGTGTCCTTGCGGTTTCTGGAAACACCATATATTTT.

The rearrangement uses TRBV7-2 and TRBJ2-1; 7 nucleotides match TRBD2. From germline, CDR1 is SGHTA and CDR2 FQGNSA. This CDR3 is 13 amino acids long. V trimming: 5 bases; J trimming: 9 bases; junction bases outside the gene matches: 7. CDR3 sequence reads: CASSSGLDGEQFF. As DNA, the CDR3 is TGTGCCAGCAGCAGTGGACTAGACGGTGAGCAGTTCTTC.

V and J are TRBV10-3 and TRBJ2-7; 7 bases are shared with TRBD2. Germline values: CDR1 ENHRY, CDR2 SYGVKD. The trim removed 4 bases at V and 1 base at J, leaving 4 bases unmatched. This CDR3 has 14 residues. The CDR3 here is CAISVGLGSYEQYF. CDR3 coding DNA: TGTGCCATCAGTGTAGGACTAGGTTCCTACGAGCAGTACTTC.

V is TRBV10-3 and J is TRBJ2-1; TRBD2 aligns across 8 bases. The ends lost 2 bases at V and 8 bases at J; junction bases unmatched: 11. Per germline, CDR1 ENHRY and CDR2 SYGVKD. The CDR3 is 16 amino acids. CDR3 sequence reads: CAISESPGLVVDEQFF. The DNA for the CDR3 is TGTGCCATCAGTGAGAGTCCGGGACTAGTGGTTGATGAGCAGTTCTTC.

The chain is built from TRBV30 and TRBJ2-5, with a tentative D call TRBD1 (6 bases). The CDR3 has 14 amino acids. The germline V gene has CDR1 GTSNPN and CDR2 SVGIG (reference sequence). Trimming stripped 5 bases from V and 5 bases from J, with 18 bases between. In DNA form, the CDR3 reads TGTGCCTGGGGGCCCTACAGGGAGTCGGAGACCCAGTACTTC. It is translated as CAWGPYRESETQYF.

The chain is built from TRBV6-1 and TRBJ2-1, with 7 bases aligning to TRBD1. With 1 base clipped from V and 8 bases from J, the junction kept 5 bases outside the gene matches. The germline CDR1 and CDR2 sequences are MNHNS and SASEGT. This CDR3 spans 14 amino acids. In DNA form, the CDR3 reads TGTGCCAGCAGTGAAGGACAGGGCGGCGATGAGCAGTTCTTC. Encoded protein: CASSEGQGGDEQFF.

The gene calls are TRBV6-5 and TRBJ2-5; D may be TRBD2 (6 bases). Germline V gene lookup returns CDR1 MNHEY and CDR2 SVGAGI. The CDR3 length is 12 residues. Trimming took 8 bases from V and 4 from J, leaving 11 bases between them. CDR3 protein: CASAGSGETQYF. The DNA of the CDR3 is TGTGCCAGCGCGGGGAGCGGAGAGACCCAGTACTTC.

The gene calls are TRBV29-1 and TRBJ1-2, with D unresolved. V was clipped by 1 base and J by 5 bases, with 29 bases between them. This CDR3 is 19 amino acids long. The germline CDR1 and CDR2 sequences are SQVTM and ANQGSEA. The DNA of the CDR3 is TGCAGCGTTGAAGGTACCTCGGCTATACGAAGCCGGGATTCTTATGGCTACACCTTC. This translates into CSVEGTSAIRSRDSYGYTF.

The CDR3 nucleotides read TGTGCCACCACCGCGGGAGGAGTGAACACTGAAGCTTTCTTT. It specifies CATTAGGVNTEAFF. The chain is built from TRBV24-1 and TRBJ1-1; D ambiguous. V was trimmed by 8 bases and J by 0 bases, leaving 12 bases between them. Germline CDR1 is KGHDR and CDR2 is SFDVKD. The CDR3 sequence is 14 residues long.

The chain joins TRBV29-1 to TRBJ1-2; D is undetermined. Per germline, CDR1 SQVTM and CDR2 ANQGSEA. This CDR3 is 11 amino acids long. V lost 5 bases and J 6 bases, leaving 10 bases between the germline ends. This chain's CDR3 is CSVFGRDGYTF. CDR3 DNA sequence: TGCAGCGTTTTCGGGCGGGATGGCTACACCTTC.

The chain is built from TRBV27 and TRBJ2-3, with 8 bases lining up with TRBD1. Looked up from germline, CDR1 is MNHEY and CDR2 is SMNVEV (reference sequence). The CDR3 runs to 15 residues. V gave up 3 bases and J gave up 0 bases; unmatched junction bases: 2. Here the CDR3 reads CASSLGDRSTDTQYF. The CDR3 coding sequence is TGTGCCAGCAGTTTGGGGGACAGGAGCACAGATACGCAGTATTTT.

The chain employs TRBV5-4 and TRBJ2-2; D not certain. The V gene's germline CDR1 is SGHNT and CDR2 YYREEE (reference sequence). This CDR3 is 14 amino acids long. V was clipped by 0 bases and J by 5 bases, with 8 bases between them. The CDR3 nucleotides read TGTGCCAGCAGCTTGGGACACCAAACCGGGGAGCTGTTTTTT. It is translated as CASSLGHQTGELFF.

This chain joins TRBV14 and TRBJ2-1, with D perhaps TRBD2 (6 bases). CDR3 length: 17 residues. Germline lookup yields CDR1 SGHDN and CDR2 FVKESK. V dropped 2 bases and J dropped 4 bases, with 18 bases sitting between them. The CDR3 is CASSQPPAGYGYNEQFF. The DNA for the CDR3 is TGTGCCAGCAGCCAACCCCCGGCGGGGTACGGGTACAATGAGCAGTTCTTC.

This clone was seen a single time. The CDR3 spells CASSRPGHPDLSSGNTIYF. DNA of the CDR3: TGTGCCAGCAGCCGCCCGGGACACCCTGACTTGAGCTCTGGAAACACCATATATTTT. The V gene is TRBV7-9, the J gene TRBJ1-3; possibly TRBD1 for D (6 bases). Trimming removed 5 bases from V and 0 bases from J, with 23 bases in between. CDR1 and CDR2 from the germline V gene are SEHNR and FQNEAQ (reference sequence). This CDR3 has 19 residues.

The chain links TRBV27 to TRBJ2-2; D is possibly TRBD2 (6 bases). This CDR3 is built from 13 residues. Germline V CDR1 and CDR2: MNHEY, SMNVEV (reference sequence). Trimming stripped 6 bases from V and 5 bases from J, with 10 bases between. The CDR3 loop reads CASSSGRTGELFF. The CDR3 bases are TGTGCCAGCAGCAGCGGGCGAACCGGGGAGCTGTTTTTT.

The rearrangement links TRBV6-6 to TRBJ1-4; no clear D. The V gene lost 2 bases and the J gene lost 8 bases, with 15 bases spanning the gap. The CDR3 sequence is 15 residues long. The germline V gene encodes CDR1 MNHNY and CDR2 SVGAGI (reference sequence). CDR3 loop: CASSYQSRGREKLFF. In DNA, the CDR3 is TGTGCCAGCAGTTACCAATCGCGAGGGAGGGAAAAACTGTTTTTT.

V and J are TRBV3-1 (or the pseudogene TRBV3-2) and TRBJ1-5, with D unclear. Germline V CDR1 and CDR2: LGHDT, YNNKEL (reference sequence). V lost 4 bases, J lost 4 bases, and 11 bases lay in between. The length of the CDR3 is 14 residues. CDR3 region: CASSPQSVNQPQHF. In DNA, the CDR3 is TGTGCCAGCAGCCCGCAATCGGTAAATCAGCCCCAGCATTTT.

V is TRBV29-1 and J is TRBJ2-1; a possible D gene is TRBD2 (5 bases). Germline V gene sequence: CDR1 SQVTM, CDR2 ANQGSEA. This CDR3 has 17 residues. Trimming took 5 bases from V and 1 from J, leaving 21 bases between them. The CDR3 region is CSVNLSEGSKSYNEQFF. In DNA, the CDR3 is TGCAGCGTTAACCTATCCGAGGGAAGCAAATCCTACAATGAGCAGTTCTTC.